The rows below give T cell receptor beta chains drawn from one sample of a study of PD-1 blockade in classical Hodgkin lymphoma. Libraries were prepared by immunoSEQ multiplex PCR; TCRdb keeps only in-frame clonotypes and omits some of them. The sample lists just over 25,000 clones; approximately 90% were seen once. The sequencing here drew on peripheral blood mononuclear cells (PBMCs), taken at baseline. The receptors were sampled from a human donor with classical Hodgkin lymphoma. Both conserved end residues are part of each CDR3. D genes are given only for firm matches. The size field is filled for only some rows; it gives once, few, many or a size class.

-	TRBV10-3	TRBJ1-6	-	TGTGCCATCAGTGAGTCGGGGGTCAGGTCACCCCTCCACTTT	CAISESGVRSPLHF
-	TRBV18	TRBJ1-5	-	TGTGCCAGCTCAAGGGGTGGCAATCAGCCCCAGCATTTT	CASSRGGNQPQHF
-	TRBV27	TRBJ2-1	TRBD2	TGTGCCAGCAGTTCCCTAGCGGGGGGGCCTATGGATGAGCAGTTCTTC	CASSSLAGGPMDEQFF
once	TRBV7-8	TRBJ2-2	-	TGTGCCAGCAGCTTAGGGTGGAGGGGCCCAACCACCGGGGAGCTGTTTTTT	CASSLGWRGPTTGELFF
-	TRBV19	TRBJ2-1	TRBD2	TGTGCCAGTAGCAGGACTAGCGGTGAGCAGTTCTTC	CASSRTSGEQFF
-	TRBV5-1	TRBJ1-6	-	TGCGCCAGCAGCTTGGGGGGCGACTCCTATAATTCACCCCTCCACTTT	CASSLGGDSYNSPLHF
once	TRBV6-6	TRBJ1-1	-	TGTGCCAGCAGTTACTCGTACAGGCTCACTGAAGCTTTCTTT	CASSYSYRLTEAFF
-	TRBV7-8	TRBJ2-7	TRBD1	TGTGCCAGCAGCTTAATCTTAGCGACAGGGAGCGAGCAGTACTTC	CASSLILATGSEQYF
-	TRBV18	TRBJ2-1	TRBD2	TGTGCCAGCTCACCTCCTACTCCGGGACTAGCGGGATCCTACGGCTACAATGAGCAGTTCTTC	CASSPPTPGLAGSYGYNEQFF
-	TRBV7-8	TRBJ2-5	-	TGTGCCAGCAGCTTAGATGGGACACCTGGTCGGACCCAGTACTTC	CASSLDGTPGRTQYF
-	TRBV5-1	TRBJ2-3	-	TGCGCCAGCAGCTTGGCAGGCACAGATACGCAGTATTTT	CASSLAGTDTQYF
-	TRBV9	TRBJ1-6	-	TGTGCCAGCAGCGACTTTGGTCCCCAGGGCTCACCCCTCCACTTT	CASSDFGPQGSPLHF
-	TRBV5-1	TRBJ2-1	TRBD2	TGCGCCAGCAGCCCACCAGCGGGGGGGCGGGGGAATGAGCAGTTCTTC	CASSPPAGGRGNEQFF
-	TRBV7-9	TRBJ2-7	TRBD2	TGTGCCAGCACCCCAAGCGGGGGGGGGACCTACGAGCAGTACTTC	CASTPSGGGTYEQYF
few	TRBV7-9	TRBJ1-6	-	TGTGCCAGCAGCTTAGAAGGGGGCTATAATTCACCCCTCCACTTT	CASSLEGGYNSPLHF
-	TRBV2	TRBJ2-1	TRBD1	TGTGCCAGCAGTCAACCCCAGGGACAGGGTTTGTACAATGAGCAGTTCTTC	CASSQPQGQGLYNEQFF
-	TRBV7-9	TRBJ1-1	-	TGTGCCAGCAGCTGGGGACAGAACACTGAAGCTTTCTTT	CASSWGQNTEAFF
-	TRBV7-8	TRBJ1-2	-	TGTGCCAGCAGCTTAGTCTCCCAGAGTGGCTACACCTTC	CASSLVSQSGYTF
-	TRBV2	TRBJ1-4	-	TGTGCCAGCAGTTCGGGGGGCCTTAATGAAAAACTGTTTTTT	CASSSGGLNEKLFF
-	TRBV5-4	TRBJ2-5	TRBD1	TGTGCCAGCAGCCGGACAGGGGGCCAAGAGACCCAGTACTTC	CASSRTGGQETQYF
-	TRBV4-1	TRBJ1-1	-	TGCGCCAGCAGCCAACCAGGGTCGAAGGCTGAAGCTTTCTTT	CASSQPGSKAEAFF
-	TRBV5-3	TRBJ1-1	-	TGTGCCAGAAGCTTGGGGGTGGAGGCGAACACTGAAGCTTTCTTT	CARSLGVEANTEAFF
once	TRBV6-5	TRBJ2-7	TRBD1	TGTGCCAGCAGTTGGGACAGGGGCTACGAGCAGTACTTC	CASSWDRGYEQYF
-	TRBV7-9	TRBJ1-2	-	TGTGCCAGCAGCGCGGGCGACCGGGGCTACACCTTC	CASSAGDRGYTF
few	TRBV12-5	TRBJ1-5	TRBD1	TGTGCTAGTGGCTTCGTTGGGACAGGGGGTCAGCCCCAGCATTTT	CASGFVGTGGQPQHF
-	TRBV27	TRBJ1-5	-	TGTGCCTGCAGTTCGCTGGGACCAGACCCCAATCAGCCCCAGCATTTT	CACSSLGPDPNQPQHF
-	TRBV6-6	TRBJ2-7	-	TGTGCCAGCAGTTACGAAATAGTTAGCTCCTACGAGCAGTACTTC	CASSYEIVSSYEQYF
-	TRBV5-1	TRBJ1-1	-	TGCGCCAGCAGCTTCTGGGGGGAAACTGAAGCTTTCTTT	CASSFWGETEAFF
-	TRBV5-1	TRBJ2-3	-	TGCGCCAGCAGCGGGGGCGCGACGGTCACAGATACGCAGTATTTT	CASSGGATVTDTQYF
-	TRBV5-1	TRBJ2-5	-	TGCGCCAGCAGCTTGGGAATAGGGCGGGAGACCCAGTACTTC	CASSLGIGRETQYF
-	TRBV7-8	TRBJ2-3	-	TGTGCCAGCAGCTTATTAACCTCCGATACGCAGTATTTT	CASSLLTSDTQYF
-	TRBV6-1	TRBJ1-2	-	TGTGCCAGCAGTGAGATGACTCAGAACTATGGCTACACCTTC	CASSEMTQNYGYTF
-	TRBV11-2	TRBJ2-5	TRBD2	TGTGCCAGCAGCTCCCAGCGGGGCGGTGGAGAGACCCAGTACTTC	CASSSQRGGGETQYF
-	TRBV5-1	TRBJ2-3	TRBD2	TGCGCCAGCAGCTTGGGACTAGCGGGATCCGATACGCAGTATTTT	CASSLGLAGSDTQYF
-	TRBV7-6	TRBJ2-1	TRBD2	TGTGCCAGCAGCAAGGGACTAGCGGGGGAATACTCTTACAATGAGCAGTTCTTC	CASSKGLAGEYSYNEQFF
-	TRBV6-1	TRBJ2-7	-	TGTGCCAGCAGTGAAGGAAAGGGTCCATACTACGAGCAGTACTTC	CASSEGKGPYYEQYF
-	TRBV7-9	TRBJ1-2	TRBD1	TGTGCCAGCAGCTTACTGGGGCCAACCGGGACAGGGGATGGCTACACCTTC	CASSLLGPTGTGDGYTF
-	TRBV11-3	TRBJ1-1	-	TGTGCCAGCAGCCCCCCAGGGGTCGCTGAAGCTTTCTTT	CASSPPGVAEAFF
-	TRBV2	TRBJ1-1	-	TGTGCCAGCACTACTGACGGGCGAGGGACTGAAGCTTTCTTT	CASTTDGRGTEAFF
-	TRBV27	TRBJ2-2	-	TGTGCCAGCAACGTGTGGGGGCCGAACACCGGGGAGCTGTTTTTT	CASNVWGPNTGELFF
-	TRBV18	TRBJ2-5	-	TGTGCCAGCTCACCAAGGGGCGCGGGGGAGACCCAGTACTTC	CASSPRGAGETQYF
-	TRBV6-5	TRBJ2-7	-	TGTGCCAGCAGGTACAGGGCGAACTACGAGCAGTACTTC	CASRYRANYEQYF
-	TRBV18	TRBJ1-5	-	TGTGCCAGCTCACCGGAGGGTAGTCAGCCCCAGCATTTT	CASSPEGSQPQHF
-	TRBV5-1	TRBJ2-6	TRBD1	TGCGCCAGCAGCTTGGGACAGGGATCATCTGGGGCCAACGTCCTGACTTTC	CASSLGQGSSGANVLTF
-	TRBV5-6	TRBJ2-1	TRBD1	TGTGCCAGCAGCTTGCCTGGGACAGGACTCTACAATGAGCAGTTCTTC	CASSLPGTGLYNEQFF
-	TRBV15	TRBJ2-2	-	TGTGCCACCGGGAAAGGGAACACCGGGGAGCTGTTTTTT	CATGKGNTGELFF
-	TRBV27	TRBJ1-2	-	TGTGCCAGCAGTCCCAACAACATCGGCTACACCTTC	CASSPNNIGYTF
-	TRBV25-1	TRBJ1-3	-	TGTGCCAGCAGTGAATGGGCCAGGGGCTCTGGAAACACCATATATTTT	CASSEWARGSGNTIYF
few	TRBV5-1	TRBJ2-2	-	TGCGCCAGCAGCCCCCCGGGGATGGGGACCGGGGAGCTGTTTTTT	CASSPPGMGTGELFF
-	TRBV5-1	TRBJ2-5	TRBD1	TGCGCCAGCAGCCTACAAGGACAGGGACAAGAGACCCAGTACTTC	CASSLQGQGQETQYF
-	TRBV2	TRBJ2-7	-	TGTGCCAGCAGGTCCGGAAGGGGCTCCTACGAGCAGTACTTC	CASRSGRGSYEQYF
-	TRBV27	TRBJ2-1	-	TGTGCCAGCAGTTTGTTGGTCGGGCAGGGATCCTACAATGAGCAGTTCTTC	CASSLLVGQGSYNEQFF
-	TRBV5-1	TRBJ2-1	-	TGCGCCAGCAGCGAGATAGCTGCCAACACGAATGAGCAGTTCTTC	CASSEIAANTNEQFF
-	TRBV6-6	TRBJ1-1	-	TGTGCCACCGAAGAGGGTGACTTT	CATEEGDF
-	TRBV5-6	TRBJ1-6	TRBD1	TGTGCCAGCAGCATGGGACAGGGAACGGGATCACCCCTCCACTTT	CASSMGQGTGSPLHF
-	TRBV7-9	TRBJ2-2	-	TGTGCCAGCAGCTCCACGCAGAGCACCGGGGAGCTGTTTTTT	CASSSTQSTGELFF
-	TRBV6-5	TRBJ1-2	-	TGTGCCAGCAGCCTCAGGGGTGCCTATGGCTACACCTTC	CASSLRGAYGYTF
-	TRBV5-1	TRBJ2-5	TRBD1	TGCGCCAGCAGCACGGGACAGGGGGAACAAGAGACCCAGTACTTC	CASSTGQGEQETQYF
-	TRBV5-1	TRBJ2-2	-	TGCGCCAGCAGCTTGGTTACGCCGCCCACCGGGGAGCTGTTTTTT	CASSLVTPPTGELFF
-	TRBV5-1	TRBJ2-7	TRBD1	TGCGCCAGCAGCTTGGTGCAGGGGGCCAGCGAGCAGTACTTC	CASSLVQGASEQYF